This T cell receptor (beta chain) was documented in a study of T cell responses to AZD1222 COVID-19 vaccine. Study conclusions and caveats: The number of AZD1222 recipients seropositive at baseline was only five to seven.

Worth noting for this clone: The target antigen is unknown.

Sequencing used immunoSEQ multiplex PCR; TCRdb keeps in-frame clones, though not all of them. In the table there are about 120,000 clones, less than 90% of which are singletons. Germline values: CDR1 SGDLS, CDR2 YYNGEE. The CDR3 covers 16 residues. The V and J ends lost 1 base and 6 bases respectively, with 18 bases between them. The chain is built from TRBV9 and TRBJ2-3, with a weak D call TRBD2 (5 bases). This sample comprised peripheral blood, obtained on day 0 of AZD1222 vaccination. The receptor was derived from an adult in good health. In nucleotides, the CDR3 is TGTGCCAGCAGCGTAAATCTAGCTAAGAGGGTGGATACGCAGTATTTT. Translated, it gives CASSVNLAKRVDTQYF.